Shown below are 14 T cell receptor beta chains from a single sample sequenced in a study of blood T cell repertoires in COVID-19. The table came from immunoSEQ multiplex PCR; TCRdb's copy has only in-frame clones and leaves some out. The sample has tens of thousands of clones, over 75% seen once. The source material was peripheral blood. These receptors all stem from a man older than 75 with acute or convalescent COVID-19.

V usage is TRBV28 and J usage is TRBJ2-7; TRBD2 is a possible D gene (6 bases). From germline, CDR1 is MDHEN and CDR2 SYDVKM. This CDR3 has 13 amino acids. Trimming stripped 7 bases from V and 2 bases from J, with 12 bases between. This CDR3 reads CASTEGGTYEQYF. The CDR3 nucleotides are TGTGCCAGCACCGAGGGAGGAACCTACGAGCAGTACTTC.

The chain is built from TRBV7-6 and TRBJ2-3; D possibly corresponds to TRBD2 (6 bases). Germline lookup yields CDR1 SGHVS and CDR2 FNYEAQ. Trimming stripped 0 bases from V and 0 bases from J, with 16 bases between. The CDR3 is 18 residues long. The CDR3 loop reads CASSLAGGPSISTDTQYF. The CDR3, as DNA: TGTGCCAGCAGCTTAGCGGGAGGCCCATCGATTAGCACAGATACGCAGTATTTT.

The chain recombines TRBV29-1 with TRBJ1-1; D call uncertain. This CDR3 has 14 amino acids. Germline V lookup: CDR1 SQVTM, CDR2 ANQGSEA. Deletions cut 2 bases from V and 5 bases from J, with 15 bases between. In nucleotides, the CDR3 is TGCAGCGTTGAATCCCCCCGGGAAGGGACTGAAGCTTTCTTT. This sequence encodes CSVESPREGTEAFF. Drawing the rest from reference TRBV29-1 and TRBJ1-1, the complete variable domain is SAVISQKPSRDICQRGTSLTIQCQVDSQVTMMFWYRQQPGQSLTLIATANQGSEATYESGFVIDKFPISRPNLTFSTLTVSNMSPEDSSIYLCSVESPREGTEAFFGQGTRLTVV.

The chain links TRBV7-8 to TRBJ2-6; TRBD1 matches 11 bases. In germline, CDR1 is SGHVS, CDR2 FQNEAQ. V gave up 5 bases and J gave up 3 bases; unmatched junction bases: 6. The CDR3 is 17 amino acids. The CDR3 sequence is CASSPGQGALGANVLTF. The CDR3 nucleotides are TGTGCCAGCAGCCCCGGACAGGGGGCGCTTGGGGCCAACGTCCTGACTTTC.

This clone was picked up one time. The V and J genes are TRBV5-4 and TRBJ1-1, with TRBD1 matching over 7 bases. The germline CDR1 and CDR2 sequences are SGHNT and YYREEE (reference sequence). This CDR3 is built from 13 residues. J was trimmed by 6 bases and V by 4 bases; bases with no gene match: 6. The CDR3 spells CASSAEGAAEAFF. CDR3 coding DNA: TGTGCCAGCAGCGCTGAGGGGGCGGCTGAAGCTTTCTTT.

The chain uses TRBV29-1 and TRBJ2-5; D unresolved. Between the trimmed V and J ends, which lost 4 bases and 1 base, there was a span of 13 bases. The CDR3 has 14 amino acids. CDR1 is SQVTM, CDR2 ANQGSEA, per germline. DNA for the CDR3: TGCAGCGTTGGAACTCCAGGTTTCCAAGAGACCCAGTACTTC. Its protein is CSVGTPGFQETQYF.

The rearrangement uses TRBV10-3 and TRBJ2-5; a possible D gene is TRBD2 (5 bases). Trimming left V 0 bases short and J 7 bases short, with 15 bases between. CDR1 ENHRY and CDR2 SYGVKD come from the germline V gene. This CDR3 contains 15 residues. The CDR3 DNA sequence: TGTGCCATCAGTGAGTCGAAGAACAGCGCGGGGACCCAGTACTTC. Protein: CAISESKNSAGTQYF.

The chain recombines TRBV15 with TRBJ1-3, with TRBD1 as a possible D gene (5 bases). V was shortened by 0 bases and J by 1 base, with 7 bases between the two germline ends. This CDR3 has 15 amino acids. CDR1 and CDR2 from the germline V gene are LNHNV and YYDKDF (reference sequence). The CDR3 bases are TGTGCCACCAGCAGAGATCCAGGGTCTGGAAACACCATATATTTT. Residues: CATSRDPGSGNTIYF.

This rearrangement joins TRBV30 to TRBJ1-1; D is unclear. Trimming pared 1 base from V and 5 bases from J, leaving 11 bases between. Germline V gene lookup returns CDR1 GTSNPN and CDR2 SVGIG (reference sequence). The CDR3 has 13 amino acids. CDR3 sequence (DNA): TGTGCCTGGAGTGAAGGAGGGAAAACTGAAGCTTTCTTT. Its protein is CAWSEGGKTEAFF.

CDR3 loop: CASSLVSGGSYNEQFF. The CDR3 bases are TGTGCCAGCAGTTTGGTGTCCGGGGGAAGCTACAATGAGCAGTTCTTC. The chain carries TRBV28 and TRBJ2-1; D is possibly TRBD2 (6 bases). Germline loops: CDR1 MDHEN, CDR2 SYDVKM. The CDR3 has 16 amino acids. Trimming stripped 3 bases from V and 3 bases from J, with 15 bases between.

The chain carries TRBV19 and TRBJ1-2; 8 bases are shared with TRBD1. V shed 7 bases and J 2 bases; nucleotides not matched to a gene: 3. The CDR3 has 13 residues. Germline CDR1 LNHDA, CDR2 SQIVND (reference sequence). This CDR3 is CASKGTGNYGYTF. In DNA, the CDR3 is TGTGCCAGTAAAGGGACAGGCAACTATGGCTACACCTTC. Using reference TRBV19 and TRBJ1-2 for the parts outside the CDR3, the full variable domain is DGGITQSPKYLFRKEGQNVTLSCEQNLNHDAMYWYRQDPGQGLRLIYYSQIVNDFQKGDIAEGYSVSREKKESFPLTVTSAQKNPTAFYLCASKGTGNYGYTFGSGTRLTVV.

This chain connects TRBV7-8 to TRBJ2-3; D is perhaps TRBD1 (6 bases). The V end lost 6 bases, the J end lost 0 bases, and 16 bases lay between the germline ends. The V gene's germline CDR1 is SGHVS and CDR2 FQNEAQ. The CDR3 contains 16 residues. The CDR3 here is CASRSGTSASTDTQYF. The CDR3 DNA follows: TGTGCCAGCAGATCCGGGACATCAGCTAGCACAGATACGCAGTATTTT.

This clone was recorded a few times. This chain links TRBV3-1 (or the pseudogene TRBV3-2) with TRBJ2-6; 7 positions agree with TRBD1. This CDR3 is 18 amino acids long. Germline CDR1 is LGHDT and CDR2 is YNNKEL (reference sequence). V lost 6 bases to trimming and J lost 4 bases; unmatched junction nucleotides: 15. The CDR3 bases are TGTGCCAGCAGGCCCCGGGACAGACTTGGGGAGGGGGCCAACGTCCTGACTTTC. Its translation is CASRPRDRLGEGANVLTF.

The chain carries TRBV5-4 and TRBJ2-2, with 7 bases identical to TRBD2. The CDR3 covers 16 residues. The ends lost 2 bases at V and 2 bases at J; junction bases unmatched: 6. Germline CDR1 and CDR2: SGHNT and YYREEE (reference sequence). Here the CDR3 reads CASSFGLAANTGELFF. CDR3 sequence (DNA): TGTGCCAGCAGCTTTGGCCTAGCGGCAAACACCGGGGAGCTGTTTTTT.